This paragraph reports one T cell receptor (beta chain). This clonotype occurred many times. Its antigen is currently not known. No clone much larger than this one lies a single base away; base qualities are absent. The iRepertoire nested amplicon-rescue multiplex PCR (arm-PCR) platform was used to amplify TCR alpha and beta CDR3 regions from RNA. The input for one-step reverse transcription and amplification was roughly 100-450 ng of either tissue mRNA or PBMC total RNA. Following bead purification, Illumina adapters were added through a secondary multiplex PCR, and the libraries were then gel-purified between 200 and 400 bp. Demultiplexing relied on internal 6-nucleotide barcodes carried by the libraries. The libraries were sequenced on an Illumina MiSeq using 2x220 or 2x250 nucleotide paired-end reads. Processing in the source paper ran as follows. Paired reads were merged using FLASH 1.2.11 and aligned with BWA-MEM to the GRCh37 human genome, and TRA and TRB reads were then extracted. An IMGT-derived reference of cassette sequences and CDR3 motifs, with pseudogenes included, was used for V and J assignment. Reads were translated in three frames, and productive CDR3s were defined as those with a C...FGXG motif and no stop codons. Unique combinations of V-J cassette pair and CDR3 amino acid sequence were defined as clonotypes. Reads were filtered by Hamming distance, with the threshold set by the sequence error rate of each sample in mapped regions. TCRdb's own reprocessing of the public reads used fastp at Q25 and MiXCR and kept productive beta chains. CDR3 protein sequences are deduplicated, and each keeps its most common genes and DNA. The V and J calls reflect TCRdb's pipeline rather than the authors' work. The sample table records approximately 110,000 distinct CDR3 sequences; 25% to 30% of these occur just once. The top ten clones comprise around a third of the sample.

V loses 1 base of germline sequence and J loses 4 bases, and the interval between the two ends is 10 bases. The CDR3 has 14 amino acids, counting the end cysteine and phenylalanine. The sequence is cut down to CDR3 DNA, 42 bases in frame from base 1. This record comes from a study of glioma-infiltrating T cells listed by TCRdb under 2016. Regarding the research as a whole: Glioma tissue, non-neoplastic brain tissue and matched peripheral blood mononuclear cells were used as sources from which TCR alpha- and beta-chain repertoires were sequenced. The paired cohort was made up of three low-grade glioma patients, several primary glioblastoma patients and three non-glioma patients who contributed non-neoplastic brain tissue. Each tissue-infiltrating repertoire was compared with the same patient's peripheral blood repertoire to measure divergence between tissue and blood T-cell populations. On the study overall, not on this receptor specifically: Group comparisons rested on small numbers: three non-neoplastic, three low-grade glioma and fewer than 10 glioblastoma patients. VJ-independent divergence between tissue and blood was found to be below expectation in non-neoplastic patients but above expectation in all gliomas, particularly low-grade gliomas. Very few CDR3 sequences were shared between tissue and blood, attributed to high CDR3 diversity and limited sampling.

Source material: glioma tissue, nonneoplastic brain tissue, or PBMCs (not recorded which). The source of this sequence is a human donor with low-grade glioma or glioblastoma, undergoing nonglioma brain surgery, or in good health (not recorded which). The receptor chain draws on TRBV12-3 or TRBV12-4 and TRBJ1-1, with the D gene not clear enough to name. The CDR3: CASSLGVGVTEAFF. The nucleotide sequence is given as TGTGCCAGCAGTTTAGGGGTTGGGGTCACTGAAGCTTTCTTT.